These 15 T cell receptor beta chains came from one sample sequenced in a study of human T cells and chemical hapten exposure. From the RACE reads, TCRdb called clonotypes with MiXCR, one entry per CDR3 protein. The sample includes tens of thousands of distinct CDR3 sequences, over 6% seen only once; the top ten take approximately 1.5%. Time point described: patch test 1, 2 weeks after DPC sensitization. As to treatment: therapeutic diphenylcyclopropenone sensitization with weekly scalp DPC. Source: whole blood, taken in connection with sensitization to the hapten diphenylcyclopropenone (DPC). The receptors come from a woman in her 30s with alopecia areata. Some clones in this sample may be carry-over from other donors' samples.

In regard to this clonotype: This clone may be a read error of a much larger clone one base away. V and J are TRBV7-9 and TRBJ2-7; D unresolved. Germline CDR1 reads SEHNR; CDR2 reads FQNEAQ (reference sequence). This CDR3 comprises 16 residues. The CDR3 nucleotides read TGTGCCAGCAGCTTAACGACCGCCGAAGGACCTTACGAGCGGTACTTC. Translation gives CASSLTTAEGPYERYF.

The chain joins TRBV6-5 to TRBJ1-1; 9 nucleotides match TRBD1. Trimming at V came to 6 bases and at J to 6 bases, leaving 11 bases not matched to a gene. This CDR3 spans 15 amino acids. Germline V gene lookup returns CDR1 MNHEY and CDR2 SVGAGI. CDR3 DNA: TGTGCCAGCAGGCGGGGACAGGGAAGAAGCCCTGAAGCTTTCTTT. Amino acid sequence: CASRRGQGRSPEAFF.

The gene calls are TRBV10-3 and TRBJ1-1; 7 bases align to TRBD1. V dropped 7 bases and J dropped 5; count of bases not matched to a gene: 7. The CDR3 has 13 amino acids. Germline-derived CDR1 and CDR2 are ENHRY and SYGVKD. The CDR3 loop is CAIKGAWGTEAFF. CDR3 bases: TGTGCCATCAAGGGGGCATGGGGTACTGAAGCTTTCTTT.

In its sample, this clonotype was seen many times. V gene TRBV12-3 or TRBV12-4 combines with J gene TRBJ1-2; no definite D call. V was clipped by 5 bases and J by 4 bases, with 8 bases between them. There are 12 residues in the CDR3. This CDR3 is CASSNGIYGYTF. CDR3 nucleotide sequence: TGTGCCAGCAGTAACGGGATCTATGGCTACACCTTC.

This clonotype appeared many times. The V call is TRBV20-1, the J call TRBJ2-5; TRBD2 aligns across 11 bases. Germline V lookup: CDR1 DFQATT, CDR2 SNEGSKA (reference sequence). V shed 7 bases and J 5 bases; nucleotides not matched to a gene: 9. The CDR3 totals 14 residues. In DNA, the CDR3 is TGCAGTGTTGTAGCGGGGGGGGGGAGTGAGACCCAGTACTTC. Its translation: CSVVAGGGSETQYF.

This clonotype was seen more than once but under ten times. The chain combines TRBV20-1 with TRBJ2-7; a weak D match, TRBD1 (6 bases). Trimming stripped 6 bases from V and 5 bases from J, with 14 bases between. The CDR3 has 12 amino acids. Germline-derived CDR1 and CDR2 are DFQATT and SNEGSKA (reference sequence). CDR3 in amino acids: CSAGQSAHEQYF. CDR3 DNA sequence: TGCAGTGCCGGACAGAGCGCCCACGAGCAGTACTTC.

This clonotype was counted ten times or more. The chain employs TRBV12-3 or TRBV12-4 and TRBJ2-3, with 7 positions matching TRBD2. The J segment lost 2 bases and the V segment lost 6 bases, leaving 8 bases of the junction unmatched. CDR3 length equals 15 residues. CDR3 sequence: CASSPWGGSTDTQYF. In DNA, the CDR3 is TGTGCCAGCAGCCCATGGGGGGGATCCACAGATACGCAGTATTTT.

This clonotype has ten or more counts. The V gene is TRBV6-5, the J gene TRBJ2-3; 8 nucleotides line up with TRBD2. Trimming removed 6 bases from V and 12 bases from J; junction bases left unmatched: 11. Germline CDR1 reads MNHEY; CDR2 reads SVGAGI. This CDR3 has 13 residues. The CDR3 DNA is TGTGCCAGCAGCCAAATCGCGGGGGGCTCCCAGTATTTT. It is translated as CASSQIAGGSQYF.

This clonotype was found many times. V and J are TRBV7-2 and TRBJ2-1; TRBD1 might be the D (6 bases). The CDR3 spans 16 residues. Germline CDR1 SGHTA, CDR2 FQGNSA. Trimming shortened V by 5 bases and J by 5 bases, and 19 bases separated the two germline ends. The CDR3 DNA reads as TGTGCCAGCAGCCCAACAGGGAAGACTACGGACAATGAGCAGTTCTTC. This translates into CASSPTGKTTDNEQFF.

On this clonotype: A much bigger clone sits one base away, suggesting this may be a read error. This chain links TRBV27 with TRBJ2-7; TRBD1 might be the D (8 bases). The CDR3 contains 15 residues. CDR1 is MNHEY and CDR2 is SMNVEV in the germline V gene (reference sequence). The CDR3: CASSLSGGTGYERYF. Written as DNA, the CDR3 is TGTGCCAGCAGTTTATCGGGGGGGACAGGCTACGAGCGGTACTTC.

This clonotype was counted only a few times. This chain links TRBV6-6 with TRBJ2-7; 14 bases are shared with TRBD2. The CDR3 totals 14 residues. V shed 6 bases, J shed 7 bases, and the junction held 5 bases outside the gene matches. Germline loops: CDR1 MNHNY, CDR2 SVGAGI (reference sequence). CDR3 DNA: TGTGCCAGCAGCCCGGGACTAGCGGGGGAGGAGCAGTACTTC. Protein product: CASSPGLAGEEQYF.

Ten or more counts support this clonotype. The CDR3 DNA reads as TGTGCCAGCAGTTTAGAGGGCTGGGGCACAGATACGCAGTATTTT. It codes for CASSLEGWGTDTQYF. V usage is TRBV12-3 or TRBV12-4 and J usage is TRBJ2-3, with unresolved D. Between the trimmed V and J ends, which lost 1 base and 1 base, there was a span of 9 bases. This CDR3 spans 15 amino acids.

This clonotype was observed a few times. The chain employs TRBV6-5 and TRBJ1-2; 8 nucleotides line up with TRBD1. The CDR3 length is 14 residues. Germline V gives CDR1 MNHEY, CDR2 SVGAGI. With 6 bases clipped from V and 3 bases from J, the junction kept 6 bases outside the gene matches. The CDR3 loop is CASSTGGGYYGYTF. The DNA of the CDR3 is TGTGCCAGCAGCACAGGGGGGGGGTACTATGGCTACACCTTC.

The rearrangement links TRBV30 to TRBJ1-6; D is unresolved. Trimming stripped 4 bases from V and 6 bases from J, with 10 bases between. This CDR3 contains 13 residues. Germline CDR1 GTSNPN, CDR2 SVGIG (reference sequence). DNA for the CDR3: TGTGCCTGGAACGGTCATAGTAATTCACCCCTCCACTTT. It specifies CAWNGHSNSPLHF.

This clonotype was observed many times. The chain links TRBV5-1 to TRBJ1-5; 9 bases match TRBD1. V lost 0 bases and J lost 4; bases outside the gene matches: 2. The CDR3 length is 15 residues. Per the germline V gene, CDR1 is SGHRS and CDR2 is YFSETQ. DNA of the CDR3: TGCGCCAGCAGCTTGGGGGACAGGGTTAATCAGCCCCAGCATTTT. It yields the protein CASSLGDRVNQPQHF.